This TCR beta chain was observed in a study of T cell repertoires in cytomegalovirus infection. Looking at the study overall: Indicated by public TCR beta signatures were CMV infection and matching HLA type.

TCRdb analysed the reads with MiXCR anew, one entry per CDR3 protein. This table holds more than 95,000 distinct CDR3 sequences, around 30% found once. Germline V gene sequence: CDR1 LGHNA, CDR2 YSLEER. The CDR3 consists of 15 residues. V was cut by 0 bases and J by 2 bases, with 11 bases left in between. As concerns this clonotype: Its matching antigen is unknown.

The sample here was CD8+ T cells from cultured PBMCs, taken from culture after CMV antigen stimulation. The chain links TRBV4-3 to TRBJ2-7, with D possibly TRBD2 on 5 matching bases. This sequence originates from a human donor in good health (CMV status not recorded). Some clones in this sample may be carry-over from other donors' samples. The CDR3 loop reads CASSQDRRGAYEQYF. DNA for the CDR3: TGCGCCAGCAGCCAAGATCGTCGGGGAGCCTACGAGCAGTACTTC.